These 19 T cell receptor beta chains originate from one sample sequenced in a study of OX40 agonist ivuxolimab in advanced cancers. Assay: immunoSEQ multiplex PCR; the TCRdb copy retains only in-frame clones and omits some. The sample includes about 50,000 clones, 70% to 90% of them seen just once. Sample: CD4+ or CD8+ T cells sorted from blood, taken in a trial of the OX40 agonist ivuxolimab. The receptors here all came from an adult with an advanced solid tumor such as melanoma, head and neck, liver or kidney cancer.

The V and J genes are TRBV28 and TRBJ1-1; D gene uncertain. Germline V gene data show CDR1 as MDHEN and CDR2 as SYDVKM. Deletions cut 3 bases from V and 2 bases from J, with 7 bases between. The CDR3 runs to 13 residues. The CDR3 here is CASSLWRNTEAFF. The CDR3 DNA is TGTGCCAGCAGTTTGTGGAGAAACACTGAAGCTTTCTTT.

The chain uses TRBV7-9 and TRBJ2-1; D remains unclear. Germline V gene sequence: CDR1 SEHNR, CDR2 FQNEAQ (reference sequence). The CDR3 is made up of 12 amino acids. V was shortened by 1 base and J by 10 bases, with 8 bases between the two germline ends. The CDR3 loop reads CASSLENREQFF. The CDR3 DNA is TGTGCCAGCAGCTTAGAGAATCGGGAGCAGTTCTTC.

This chain joins TRBV9 and TRBJ1-6; D is ambiguous. Germline-derived CDR1 and CDR2 are SGDLS and YYNGEE. V dropped 0 bases and J dropped 5 bases, with 6 bases sitting between them. The CDR3 extends over 14 amino acids. CDR3 sequence (DNA): TGTGCCAGCAGCGTAGGAGTCCATAATTCACCCCTCCACTTT. As protein: CASSVGVHNSPLHF.

V usage is TRBV11-3 and J usage is TRBJ2-5; D unclear. The J call may be faulty, since TRBJ2-7 better matches the DNA end. The germline V gene has CDR1 SGHNT and CDR2 YENEEA. The CDR3 spans 13 residues. The DNA of the CDR3 is TGTGCCAGCAGCTTTTCGGAAACCTACGAGCAGTACTTC. Protein product: CASSFSETYEQYF.

The V gene is TRBV11-1, the J gene TRBJ2-5, with 7 bases lining up with TRBD1. CDR1 and CDR2 from the germline V gene are SGHAT and FQDESV (reference sequence). The CDR3 sequence is 14 residues long. The trim removed 4 bases at V and 1 base at J, leaving 3 bases unmatched. In nucleotides, the CDR3 is TGTGCCAGCAGCTCGACAGGGCCCCAAGAGACCCAGTACTTC. Protein sequence: CASSSTGPQETQYF.

This rearrangement joins TRBV28 to TRBJ2-4; D may be TRBD1 (5 bases). The germline V gene has CDR1 MDHEN and CDR2 SYDVKM. Trimming cost V 2 bases and J 0 bases, with 5 bases left between them. The CDR3 covers 14 residues. CDR3 nucleotide sequence: TGTGCCAGCAGTTTAACAGGAGCCAAAAACATTCAGTACTTC. Translated, it gives CASSLTGAKNIQYF. Full variable domain (missing parts from reference TRBV28 and TRBJ2-4): DVKVTQSSRYLVKRTGEKVFLECVQDMDHENMFWYRQDPGLGLRLIYFSYDVKMKEKGDIPEGYSVSREKKERFSLILESASTNQTSMYLCASSLTGAKNIQYFGAGTRLSVL.

The chain combines TRBV28 with TRBJ1-5, with 11 positions matching TRBD1. CDR1 and CDR2 (germline): MDHEN, SYDVKM. The V and J ends lost 4 bases and 4 bases, in that order; junction bases with no gene match: 9. The CDR3 consists of 17 residues. CDR3 sequence (DNA): TGTGCCAGCAGTTCCGGGACAGGGGGAATTGTAAATCAGCCCCAGCATTTT. Protein product: CASSSGTGGIVNQPQHF.

This sequence joins TRBV2 and TRBJ2-1; TRBD2 agrees at 9 bases. CDR3 size: 16 residues. Germline CDR1 and CDR2: SNHLY and FYNNEI. J lost 2 bases, V lost 8 bases, and 10 bases had no gene match. CDR3 sequence reads: CASPEGAGGTYNEQFF. CDR3 sequence (DNA): TGTGCCAGCCCCGAAGGAGCGGGAGGAACCTACAATGAGCAGTTCTTC.

The chain joins TRBV27 to TRBJ1-2, with D perhaps TRBD1 (6 bases). Trimming removed 4 bases from V and 4 bases from J, with 10 bases in between. The CDR3 has 13 amino acids. Germline V gene lookup returns CDR1 MNHEY and CDR2 SMNVEV (reference sequence). Here the CDR3 DNA reads TGTGCCAGCAGTTACCAGGGGAGCTATGGCTACACCTTC. It is translated as CASSYQGSYGYTF.

This chain links TRBV5-1 with TRBJ2-3; TRBD2 matches 8 bases. Germline CDR1 is SGHRS and CDR2 is YFSETQ. CDR3 length: 14 amino acids. With 7 bases clipped from V and 4 bases from J, the junction kept 8 bases outside the gene matches. CDR3 bases: TGCGCCAGCGGCCCGGGAGGGCCGTCAGATACGCAGTATTTT. Residues: CASGPGGPSDTQYF.

CDR3 amino acids: CASQTSQNTGELFF. CDR3 coding DNA: TGTGCCAGCCAAACCTCCCAGAACACCGGGGAGCTGTTTTTT. The J gene is TRBJ2-2, the V gene TRBV28; D is uncertain. CDR1 and CDR2 from the germline V gene are MDHEN and SYDVKM. Deletions cut 8 bases from V and 1 base from J, with 11 bases between. The CDR3 contains 14 residues. Full variable domain (rest looked up from reference TRBV28 and TRBJ2-2): DVKVTQSSRYLVKRTGEKVFLECVQDMDHENMFWYRQDPGLGLRLIYFSYDVKMKEKGDIPEGYSVSREKKERFSLILESASTNQTSMYLCASQTSQNTGELFFGEGSRLTVL.

The chain is built from TRBV2 and TRBJ2-1; D might be TRBD1 or TRBD2, each matching 5 bases. The germline V gene encodes CDR1 SNHLY and CDR2 FYNNEI. There are 13 residues in the CDR3. Trimming removed 8 bases from V and 9 bases from J, with 17 bases in between. Here the CDR3 reads CASLGPPIREQFF. The CDR3 coding sequence is TGTGCCAGCTTGGGACCCCCGATTCGTGAGCAGTTCTTC. Looking up the rest from reference TRBV2 and TRBJ2-1 gives the full variable domain: EPEVTQTPSHQVTQMGQEVILRCVPISNHLYFYWYRQILGQKVEFLVSFYNNEISEKSEIFDDQFSVERPDGSNFTLKIRSTKLEDSAMYFCASLGPPIREQFFGPGTRLTVL.

This clone was seen a single time. The J gene is TRBJ2-1, the V gene TRBV18; weak D call: TRBD1 (6 bases). The CDR3 spans 17 residues. The germline gives CDR1 KGHSH, CDR2 LQKENI. With 5 bases removed from V and 2 bases from J, the gap between germline ends came to 19 bases. The CDR3 reads CASSSVPRGKAYNEQFF. The DNA for the CDR3 is TGTGCCAGCTCATCCGTACCCAGGGGTAAGGCCTACAATGAGCAGTTCTTC.

The chain has TRBV6-6 and TRBJ2-2; 12 bases line up with TRBD2. V shed 5 bases and J 4 bases; nucleotides not matched to a gene: 5. Germline-derived CDR1 and CDR2 are MNHNY and SVGAGI (reference sequence). This CDR3 comprises 16 residues. In DNA form, the CDR3 reads TGTGCCAGCAGTAAACAGACTAGCGGGGGCACCGGGGAGCTGTTTTTT. It yields the protein CASSKQTSGGTGELFF.

The chain combines TRBV5-1 with TRBJ2-1; perhaps D is TRBD1 or TRBD2 (5 bases each). CDR1 is SGHRS, CDR2 YFSETQ, per germline. CDR3 length equals 17 residues. V gave up 4 bases and J gave up 0 bases, with 17 bases separating them. The DNA of the CDR3 is TGCGCCAGCAGCCCCGGGGCAGGAAGCAGCTCCTACAATGAGCAGTTCTTC. Residues: CASSPGAGSSSYNEQFF.

The V gene is TRBV11-3, the J gene TRBJ2-3, with D tentatively TRBD2 (6 bases). Germline CDR1 SGHNT, CDR2 YENEEA. The V and J ends lost 4 bases and 0 bases respectively, with 11 bases between them. The CDR3 is 15 residues long. This CDR3 reads CASSSTGTSTDTQYF. CDR3 in DNA: TGTGCCAGCAGCTCCACCGGGACTAGCACAGATACGCAGTATTTT.

The gene calls are TRBV5-4 and TRBJ2-1, with a possible D match to TRBD2 (6 bases). Germline V gene data show CDR1 as SGHNT and CDR2 as YYREEE (reference sequence). This CDR3 comprises 14 residues. V was cut by 0 bases and J by 9 bases, with 13 bases left in between. CDR3 in amino acids: CASSLEAGSGEQFF. The CDR3 DNA reads as TGTGCCAGCAGCTTGGAGGCGGGATCCGGTGAGCAGTTCTTC.

This clone came up a few times. The chain is built from TRBV4-1 and TRBJ2-1; the D gene is possibly TRBD1 (5 bases). The CDR3 covers 18 residues. The germline V and J ends were trimmed by 0 bases and 3 bases, with 18 bases remaining between them. Germline CDR1 reads MGHRA; CDR2 reads YSYEKL. CDR3 sequence: CASSQDLLKGANYNEQFF. In DNA form, the CDR3 reads TGCGCCAGCAGCCAAGATCTTTTGAAAGGGGCCAACTACAATGAGCAGTTCTTC.

J is TRBJ1-3 and V is TRBV7-9, with D possibly TRBD1 on 5 matching bases. This CDR3 is built from 16 residues. CDR1 SEHNR and CDR2 FQNEAQ come from the germline V gene (reference sequence). V lost 2 bases to trimming and J lost 0 bases, with 11 bases between them. CDR3 coding DNA: TGTGCCAGCAGCTTAACGGGGCTGATCTCTGGAAACACCATATATTTT. It encodes CASSLTGLISGNTIYF. Looking up the rest from reference TRBV7-9 and TRBJ1-3 gives the full variable domain: DTGVSQNPRHKITKRGQNVTFRCDPISEHNRLYWYRQTLGQGPEFLTYFQNEAQLEKSRLLSDRFSAERPKGSFSTLEIQRTEQGDSAMYLCASSLTGLISGNTIYFGEGSWLTVV.